This TCR beta chain comes out of a study of blood T cell repertoires in COVID-19. Study context: From the United States, Italy and Spain came samples of acute and convalescent COVID-19. T cells, B-cell-depleted T cells, or PBMCs supplied cDNA or gDNA.

This clone was found once. This CDR3 region has 14 residues. Germline loops: CDR1 SGHRS, CDR2 YFSETQ. The V and J ends lost 0 bases and 4 bases respectively, with 8 bases between them. Per the original data handling: Amplification of reference gene primers was used by the study to estimate nucleated cell counts. Method: immunoSEQ multiplex PCR; TCRdb's copy keeps in-frame clones and lacks some. V and J calls and clone size are given by that table; D and trimming were obtained from the DNA. Of approximately 140,000 clones listed, roughly 90% are singletons. Sequencing was performed on peripheral blood. The chain carries TRBV5-1 and TRBJ2-1; no definite D call. This receptor was taken from a man between 65 and 85 years old with active COVID-19. CDR3 nucleotides: TGCGCCAGCAGCTTGGGTCTCCTGTACAATGAGCAGTTCTTC. It specifies CASSLGLLYNEQFF.